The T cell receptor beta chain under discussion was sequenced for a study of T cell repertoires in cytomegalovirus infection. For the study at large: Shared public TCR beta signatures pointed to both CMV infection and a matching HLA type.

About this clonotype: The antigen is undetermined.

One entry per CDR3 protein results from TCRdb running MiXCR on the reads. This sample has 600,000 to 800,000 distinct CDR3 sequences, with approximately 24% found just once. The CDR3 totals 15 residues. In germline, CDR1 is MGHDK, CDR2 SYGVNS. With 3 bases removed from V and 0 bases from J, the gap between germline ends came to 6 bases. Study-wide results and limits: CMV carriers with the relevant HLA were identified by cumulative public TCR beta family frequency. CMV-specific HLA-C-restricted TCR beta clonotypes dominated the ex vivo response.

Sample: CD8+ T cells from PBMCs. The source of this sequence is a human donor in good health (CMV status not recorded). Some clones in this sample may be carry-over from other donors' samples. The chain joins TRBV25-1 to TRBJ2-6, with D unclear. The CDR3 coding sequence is TGTGCCAGCAGTGAGTGGGCCTCTGGGGCCAACGTCCTGACTTTC. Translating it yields CASSEWASGANVLTF.